This entry concerns a single T cell receptor beta chain. Per the germline V gene, CDR1 is SEHNR and CDR2 is FQNEAQ (reference sequence). V shed 4 bases, J shed 7 bases, and the junction held 4 bases outside the gene matches. There are 13 residues in the CDR3. RNA, at about 0.45 to 1 ug, was reverse transcribed with random hexamers. TCRdb fed the immunoSEQ multiplex PCR reads into MiXCR, producing one record per CDR3 protein. The profile covers roughly 150,000 distinct CDR3 sequences, with 95% appearing a single time and 0.14% to 0.15% taken by the ten largest. The data belong to a study of CD8 T cells in Susac syndrome.

The rearrangement links TRBV7-9 to TRBJ2-1; 7 bases align to TRBD2. This receptor was taken from a human donor with multiple sclerosis. Material for sequencing was CD8+ T cells from PBMCs. The CDR3 nucleotides are TGTGCCAGCAGCTCGACTAGCTATAATGAGCAGTTCTTC. Translating gives CASSSTSYNEQFF.